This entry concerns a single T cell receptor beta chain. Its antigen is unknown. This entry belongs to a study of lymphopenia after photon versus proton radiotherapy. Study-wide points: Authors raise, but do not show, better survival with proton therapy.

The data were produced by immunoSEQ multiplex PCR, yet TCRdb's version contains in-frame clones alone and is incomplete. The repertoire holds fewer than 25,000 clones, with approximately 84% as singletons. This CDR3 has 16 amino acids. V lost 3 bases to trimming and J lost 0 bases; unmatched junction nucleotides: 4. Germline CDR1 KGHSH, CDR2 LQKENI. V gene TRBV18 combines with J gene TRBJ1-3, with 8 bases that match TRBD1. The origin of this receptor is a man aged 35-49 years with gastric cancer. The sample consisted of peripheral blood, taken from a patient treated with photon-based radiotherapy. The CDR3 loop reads CASSPGTGGSGNTIYF. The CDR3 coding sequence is TGTGCCAGCTCACCCGGGACAGGAGGCTCTGGAAACACCATATATTTT.